The 20 T cell receptor beta chains listed next were all sequenced from one sample in a study of CD8 T cells in Susac syndrome. RNA, at about 0.45 to 1 ug, was reverse transcribed with random hexamers. TCRdb reprocessed the immunoSEQ multiplex PCR reads via MiXCR and lists one record per CDR3 protein. The sample consists of 230,000 or so distinct CDR3 sequences, around 96% of them appearing once. Specimen: CD4+ T cells from PBMCs. The receptors here all came from a human donor with multiple sclerosis.

This clonotype came up once. V and J are TRBV9 and TRBJ2-1; D is undetermined. Between the trimmed V and J ends, which lost 0 bases and 9 bases, there was a span of 13 bases. The germline V gene has CDR1 SGDLS and CDR2 YYNGEE. This CDR3 spans 14 amino acids. The CDR3 here is CASSVASVRAEQFF. The CDR3, as DNA: TGTGCCAGCAGCGTAGCTTCAGTCCGTGCTGAGCAGTTCTTC.

The V call is TRBV29-1, the J call TRBJ1-1; 8 bases align to TRBD1. The CDR3 consists of 13 residues. The trim removed 4 bases at V and 0 bases at J, leaving 1 base unmatched. The germline CDR1 and CDR2 sequences are SQVTM and ANQGSEA. CDR3 protein: CSVGDRLNTEAFF. In nucleotides, the CDR3 is TGCAGCGTTGGGGACAGGCTGAACACTGAAGCTTTCTTT.

The chain is built from TRBV6-6 and TRBJ1-2; D gene unclear. V lost 6 bases and J 8 bases, leaving 16 bases between the germline ends. The CDR3 consists of 13 residues. CDR1 and CDR2 from the germline V gene are MNHNY and SVGAGI (reference sequence). The CDR3, as DNA: TGTGCCAGCAGCCAGACACAACCTGGGGGCTACACCTTC. Residues: CASSQTQPGGYTF.

This sequence joins TRBV29-1 and TRBJ2-5; no clear D. Trimming stripped 6 bases from V and 1 base from J, with 3 bases between. The CDR3 spans 10 residues. Germline V lookup: CDR1 SQVTM, CDR2 ANQGSEA. For the CDR3, the DNA is TGCAGCGTCGCCCAAGAGACCCAGTACTTC. Protein: CSVAQETQYF.

This clonotype was seen just once. V gene TRBV5-1 combines with J gene TRBJ2-1, with TRBD1 matching 8 bases. The CDR3 sequence is 13 residues long. From germline, CDR1 is SGHRS and CDR2 YFSETQ. Trimming took 6 bases from V and 7 from J; bases not matched to a gene: 6. The CDR3 DNA sequence: TGCGCCAGCACCGGACAGGGTCGTAATGAGCAGTTCTTC. It encodes CASTGQGRNEQFF. The full variable domain, with the rest looked up from reference TRBV5-1 and TRBJ2-1, is KAGVTQTPRYLIKTRGQQVTLSCSPISGHRSVSWYQQTPGQGLQFLFEYFSETQRNKGNFPGRFSGRQFSNSRSEMNVSTLELGDSALYLCASTGQGRNEQFFGPGTRLTVL.

The chain is built from TRBV5-4 and TRBJ2-3; no reliable D call. V shed 0 bases and J shed 2 bases, with 13 bases lying between them. The CDR3 is made up of 16 amino acids. The germline gives CDR1 SGHNT, CDR2 YYREEE (reference sequence). The CDR3 loop is CASSLVGPASTDTQYF. In DNA form, the CDR3 reads TGTGCCAGCAGCTTGGTAGGGCCGGCATCCACAGATACGCAGTATTTT.

This sequence joins TRBV29-1 and TRBJ2-3; 9 positions match TRBD2. The CDR3 loop spans 15 amino acids. Germline V gene data show CDR1 as SQVTM and CDR2 as ANQGSEA. V gave up 1 base and J gave up 4 bases; unmatched junction bases: 6. The CDR3 coding sequence is TGCAGCGTTGAAGGTCCAGCGGGGGGTGCAGATACGCAGTATTTT. Protein: CSVEGPAGGADTQYF.

The rearrangement joins TRBV3-1 to TRBJ2-5, with D unresolved. The CDR3 covers 13 residues. V shed 7 bases and J shed 2 bases, with 11 bases lying between them. The germline CDR1 and CDR2 sequences are LGHDT and YNNKEL (reference sequence). Written as DNA, the CDR3 is TGTGCCAGCACTACGTATGGGCAAGAGACCCAGTACTTC. Protein product: CASTTYGQETQYF.

This chain uses TRBV5-1 with TRBJ2-7; D remains ambiguous. The V end was cut by 0 bases, the J end by 2 bases, with 12 bases between. The CDR3 runs to 15 residues. CDR1 is SGHRS, CDR2 YFSETQ, per germline. The CDR3, as DNA: TGCGCCAGCAGCTTGGGATACCCCGCGACCTACGAGCAGTACTTC. Residues: CASSLGYPATYEQYF. The full variable domain, rest sourced from reference TRBV5-1 and TRBJ2-7, is KAGVTQTPRYLIKTRGQQVTLSCSPISGHRSVSWYQQTPGQGLQFLFEYFSETQRNKGNFPGRFSGRQFSNSRSEMNVSTLELGDSALYLCASSLGYPATYEQYFGPGTRLTVT.

The V and J genes are TRBV6-6 and TRBJ1-5; 7 bases fit TRBD1. CDR3 length equals 14 residues. CDR1 and CDR2 from the germline V gene are MNHNY and SVGAGI (reference sequence). After removal of 6 bases from V and 7 bases from J, the junction contained 9 bases not matched to a gene. The CDR3, as DNA: TGTGCCAGCAGCGATCGAGGGGGCGGACAGCCCCAGCATTTT. Its translation is CASSDRGGGQPQHF.

This rearrangement joins TRBV12-3 or TRBV12-4 to TRBJ2-3; 7 bases are shared with TRBD1. The CDR3 loop spans 14 amino acids. With V trimmed by 5 bases and J by 7 bases, 9 bases remained unmatched. The CDR3 here is CASSPDRERYTQYF. For the CDR3, the DNA is TGTGCCAGCAGTCCCGACAGGGAGCGATATACGCAGTATTTT.

The table lists this clonotype with a few counts. The chain is built from TRBV28 and TRBJ2-2; 7 bases map to TRBD1. V gave up 5 bases and J gave up 0 bases; unmatched junction bases: 3. CDR1 and CDR2 (germline): MDHEN, SYDVKM. The CDR3 has 15 residues. Written as DNA, the CDR3 is TGTGCCAGCAGTCGGACAGGCCCGAACACCGGGGAGCTGTTTTTT. Its translation: CASSRTGPNTGELFF. Full variable domain (outside the CDR3, taken from reference TRBV28 and TRBJ2-2): DVKVTQSSRYLVKRTGEKVFLECVQDMDHENMFWYRQDPGLGLRLIYFSYDVKMKEKGDIPEGYSVSREKKERFSLILESASTNQTSMYLCASSRTGPNTGELFFGEGSRLTVL.

This clonotype came up once. The CDR3 nucleotides read TGTGCCAGCAGCCAAACCCATGAGCAGTTCTTC. Its translation is CASSQTHEQFF. J is TRBJ2-1 and V is TRBV3-1, with D hard to call. The CDR3 spans 11 residues. The germline V and J ends were trimmed by 2 bases and 8 bases, with 4 bases remaining between them. Germline V CDR1 and CDR2: LGHDT, YNNKEL (reference sequence).

The CDR3 sequence is CASKVQGSNQPQHF. The CDR3, as DNA: TGTGCCAGCAAGGTACAGGGTAGCAATCAGCCCCAGCATTTT. The chain couples TRBV27 to TRBJ1-5; maybe TRBD1 (6 bases). From germline, CDR1 is MNHEY and CDR2 SMNVEV (reference sequence). The CDR3 contains 14 residues. V shed 7 bases and J shed 0 bases, with 10 bases lying between them.

The chain couples TRBV7-9 to TRBJ2-1; 9 nucleotides line up with TRBD2. V was clipped by 1 base and J by 9 bases; unmatched bases: 10. CDR1 and CDR2 (germline): SEHNR, FQNEAQ (reference sequence). The CDR3 is made up of 16 amino acids. The CDR3 is CASSLVVSGSSSEQFF. The CDR3 DNA reads TGTGCCAGCAGCTTAGTGGTTAGCGGGAGTAGTAGTGAGCAGTTCTTC.

The chain combines TRBV27 with TRBJ2-1; perhaps TRBD1 as D (6 bases). Looked up from germline, CDR1 is MNHEY and CDR2 is SMNVEV (reference sequence). The CDR3 is 15 residues long. Trimming shortened V by 6 bases and J by 3 bases, and 15 bases separated the two germline ends. CDR3: CASSINRAGYNEQFF. CDR3 coding DNA: TGTGCCAGCAGCATAAACAGGGCTGGCTACAATGAGCAGTTCTTC.

The J gene is TRBJ1-5, the V gene TRBV29-1; D remains unclear. CDR3 length: 13 residues. The V gene's germline CDR1 is SQVTM and CDR2 ANQGSEA. V gave up 5 bases and J gave up 1 base, with 9 bases separating them. The CDR3 coding sequence is TGCAGCGTTCTCCTATCAAGCAATCAGCCCCAGCATTTT. This translates into CSVLLSSNQPQHF.

This chain joins TRBV3-1 and TRBJ1-5, with D possibly being TRBD1 (5 bases). Germline V gives CDR1 LGHDT, CDR2 YNNKEL (reference sequence). With 0 bases removed from V and 6 bases from J, the gap between germline ends came to 9 bases. The CDR3 loop spans 14 amino acids. CDR3 region: CASSQEGRVQPQHF. Here the CDR3 DNA reads TGTGCCAGCAGCCAAGAAGGCAGGGTTCAGCCCCAGCATTTT.

The gene calls are TRBV3-1 and TRBJ2-7; D possibly corresponds to TRBD2 (6 bases). The CDR3 length is 15 residues. V gave up 4 bases and J gave up 2 bases, with 15 bases separating them. Germline values: CDR1 LGHDT, CDR2 YNNKEL (reference sequence). CDR3: CASSLRVAEAYEQYF. CDR3 sequence (DNA): TGTGCCAGCAGCCTTAGGGTAGCGGAAGCCTACGAGCAGTACTTC.

The J gene is TRBJ1-2, the V gene TRBV3-1; maybe TRBD1 (5 bases). The V gene lost 0 bases and the J gene lost 5 bases, with 13 bases spanning the gap. This CDR3 region has 15 residues. Germline V gives CDR1 LGHDT, CDR2 YNNKEL (reference sequence). The CDR3 is CASSQDYGTSYGYTF. CDR3 bases: TGTGCCAGCAGCCAAGACTACGGGACTAGTTATGGCTACACCTTC. Full variable domain (outside the CDR3, taken from reference TRBV3-1 and TRBJ1-2): DTAVSQTPKYLVTQMGNDKSIKCEQNLGHDTMYWYKQDSKKFLKIMFSYNNKELIINETVPNRFSPKSPDKAHLNLHINSLELGDSAVYFCASSQDYGTSYGYTFGSGTRLTVV.